This T cell receptor beta chain was recovered during a study of blood T cell repertoires in COVID-19 (TCRdb year 2020). Study-wide context: Collaborator samples came from the United States, Italy and Spain and covered acute and convalescent phases of COVID-19. The material from the prospective study consisted of cDNA or gDNA derived from T cells, B-cell-depleted T cells, or PBMCs. Deeply sampled blood TCRbeta repertoires from subjects exposed to, actively infected with, or recovered from COVID-19 were included in the dataset. The repertoires were made available in a free public database intended to serve as a resource for research on the immune response to SARS-CoV-2. The samples were drawn from the first 160 participants of the ongoing ImmuneRACE study and from 1,254 subjects provided by 6 global collaborators. A de-identified subject ID, COVID-19 status, age in years and sex were almost always included in the sample metadata. Where HLA class I and class II types were available, the types were taken from metadata supplied by the sample provider, not from assay-based typing. Broader findings and caveats from the paper: The quantity of clinical and demographic metadata differed by source and by participant and was supplied without curation.

In regard to this clone: The antigen this receptor binds is unknown. The input lacks base qualities; no much larger clone sits a single base away.

Whole blood was collected in K2EDTA tubes by collaborating institutions according to the institutions' own protocols. For TCRbeta analysis, collaborator samples were shipped as frozen whole blood, as isolated PBMCs, or as DNA extracted from either sample type. CDR1 and CDR2 (MNHEY, SMNVEV) derive from the germline V gene (reference sequence). The CDR3 has 11 amino acids, counting the end cysteine and phenylalanine. The DNA shown is the 33-base CDR3, in frame from base 1. V gives up 6 bases and J gives up 7 bases, and the segment between their germline ends measures 7 bases. TCRbeta CDR3 regions were amplified from genomic DNA by means of the immunoSEQ Assay, a bias-controlled multiplex PCR. Per the source publication's procedure: Within the assay, amplification of reference gene primers was used to estimate how many nucleated cells each sample contained. To quantify the absolute abundance of each unique TCRbeta CDR3 rearrangement, sequence reads were collapsed and filtered. For each sample, productive Simpson clonality was calculated by taking the square root of Simpson's diversity index across productive rearrangements. Imported from immuneACCESS, the table was reduced by TCRdb to in-frame sequences with V and J called. These copies leave out some clones; in studies compared against another copy, an unresolved V gene accounts for under half, and the cause of the remainder is not known. Clone size and V and J calls were adopted from that table, with D and trimming inferred from the DNA. The sample contains 84,000 or so clones, under 90% of them found a single time. The leading ten clones occupy around 12% of the sample.

The V gene is TRBV27 and the J gene is TRBJ2-1; TRBD1 is a weak D gene call, 5 bases matching. The TCR was taken from a woman aged 40-49 years with active or convalescent COVID-19. The sequenced sample was peripheral blood. The nucleotide sequence reads TGTGCCAGCAGCACAGGTAATGAGCAGTTCTTC. This translates into CASSTGNEQFF.